What follows are 30 T cell receptor beta chains derived from one specimen sequenced in a study of CD4 T cells in relation to SARS-CoV-2 and coronaviruses. Profiling relied on immunoSEQ multiplex PCR, and the TCRdb table lists in-frame clones only, not all of them. This table has 68,000 or so clones, over 85% appearing once. CD4+ T cells from unexposed donors were obtained before the COVID-19 pandemic (2011-2018). Specimen: naive CD4+ T cells from PBMCs. The subset denotes: naive CD4+ T cells isolated by negative enrichment. These receptors were obtained from a human donor in good health.

The chain is built from TRBV28 and TRBJ1-4, with D perhaps TRBD1 (5 bases). The CDR3 runs 16 residues. The ends were cut back, 3 bases at V and 8 bases at J, with 19 bases in the middle. Germline lookup yields CDR1 MDHEN and CDR2 SYDVKM. The CDR3 sequence: CASSLQQGRMGEKLFF. The DNA for the CDR3 is TGTGCCAGCAGTTTGCAGCAGGGCCGGATGGGGGAAAAACTGTTTTTT.

The gene calls are TRBV18 and TRBJ2-2; D uncertain. The CDR3 extends over 16 amino acids. V lost 3 bases to trimming and J lost 6 bases, with 17 bases between them. CDR1 is KGHSH, CDR2 LQKENI, per germline. CDR3 loop: CASSPGLVVTAGELFF. DNA for the CDR3: TGTGCCAGCTCACCTGGTCTCGTTGTGACCGCCGGGGAGCTGTTTTTT.

The chain is built from TRBV4-1 and TRBJ2-7, with D uncertain. Germline CDR1 is MGHRA and CDR2 is YSYEKL. The CDR3 runs 15 residues. V was clipped by 2 bases and J by 3 bases, with 14 bases between them. The CDR3 spells CASSQSPLALYEQYF. Here the CDR3 DNA reads TGCGCCAGCAGCCAAAGTCCCCTTGCCCTCTACGAGCAGTACTTC.

V usage is TRBV7-2 and J usage is TRBJ1-5; possibly TRBD1 for D (5 bases). This CDR3 is 14 amino acids long. The germline V gene encodes CDR1 SGHTA and CDR2 FQGNSA. V dropped 0 bases and J dropped 3 bases, with 6 bases sitting between them. CDR3 coding DNA: TGTGCCAGCAGCTTAGCGGGGACCAATCAGCCCCAGCATTTT. Its translation: CASSLAGTNQPQHF.

J is TRBJ2-7 and V is TRBV2; D gene ambiguous. Germline lookup yields CDR1 SNHLY and CDR2 FYNNEI. The CDR3 length is 14 residues. V lost 6 bases, J lost 2 bases, and 14 bases lay in between. This chain's CDR3 is CASSARDGPYEQYF. The CDR3, as DNA: TGTGCCAGCAGCGCCCGAGACGGGCCCTACGAGCAGTACTTC.

The chain couples TRBV5-4 to TRBJ2-5; 11 bases match TRBD2. The J segment lost 4 bases and the V segment lost 1 base, leaving 9 bases of the junction unmatched. The CDR3 is 17 residues long. Looked up from germline, CDR1 is SGHNT and CDR2 is YYREEE (reference sequence). CDR3 bases: TGTGCCAGCAGCTTGCGACTAGCGGGGCCGGGGGGAGAGACCCAGTACTTC. Translating gives CASSLRLAGPGGETQYF.

The gene calls are TRBV28 and TRBJ1-5, with D possibly TRBD1 on 6 matching bases. The CDR3 has 16 residues. The germline V gene encodes CDR1 MDHEN and CDR2 SYDVKM. Trimming pared 5 bases from V and 2 bases from J, leaving 16 bases between. The DNA for the CDR3 is TGTGCCAGCAGTCCGGGTATAGGGGGGCGCAATCAGCCCCAGCATTTT. Encoded protein: CASSPGIGGRNQPQHF.

This clone was observed a handful of times. J is TRBJ2-1 and V is TRBV2; tentative D call: TRBD2 (6 bases). Trimming left V 7 bases short and J 6 bases short, with 16 bases between. The CDR3 has 14 residues. The germline V gene has CDR1 SNHLY and CDR2 FYNNEI. The chain's CDR3 is CASNRLVGINEQFF. For the CDR3, the DNA is TGTGCCAGCAACCGACTAGTGGGTATCAATGAGCAGTTCTTC. The full variable domain, in which reference TRBV2 and TRBJ2-1 provide the parts outside the CDR3, is EPEVTQTPSHQVTQMGQEVILRCVPISNHLYFYWYRQILGQKVEFLVSFYNNEISEKSEIFDDQFSVERPDGSNFTLKIRSTKLEDSAMYFCASNRLVGINEQFFGPGTRLTVL.

The J gene is TRBJ1-4, the V gene TRBV10-3, with TRBD1 identical over 9 bases. Germline loops: CDR1 ENHRY, CDR2 SYGVKD. V was pared by 10 bases and J by 3 bases, with 3 bases of the junction left unmatched. This CDR3 comprises 13 residues. The CDR3 sequence is CATRQGANEKLFF. CDR3 coding DNA: TGTGCCACCAGACAGGGGGCTAATGAAAAACTGTTTTTT.

V and J are TRBV3-1 (or the pseudogene TRBV3-2) and TRBJ2-3; no clear D. CDR3 size: 14 residues. Germline CDR1 and CDR2: LGHDT and YNNKEL (reference sequence). Deletions cut 1 base from V and 4 bases from J, with 9 bases between. Here the CDR3 reads CASSQVRSSDTQYF. DNA for the CDR3: TGTGCCAGCAGCCAAGTTAGATCTTCAGATACGCAGTATTTT.

The rearrangement joins TRBV7-2 to TRBJ1-4; D remains ambiguous. Germline CDR1 reads SGHTA; CDR2 reads FQGNSA. V shed 3 bases and J shed 5 bases, with 10 bases lying between them. The CDR3 sequence is 14 residues long. Here the CDR3 reads CASSFWGKNEKLFF. The CDR3 nucleotides are TGTGCCAGCAGCTTTTGGGGTAAAAATGAAAAACTGTTTTTT.

The V call is TRBV10-3, the J call TRBJ1-3; D gene unclear. Germline V lookup: CDR1 ENHRY, CDR2 SYGVKD. The CDR3 covers 14 residues. V lost 8 bases to trimming and J lost 0 bases, with 11 bases between them. The CDR3 sequence is CAISNQLSGNTIYF. The CDR3, as DNA: TGTGCCATCTCTAACCAGCTCTCTGGAAACACCATATATTTT.

The gene calls are TRBV7-2 and TRBJ2-2; D not certain. The CDR3 covers 15 residues. Between the trimmed V and J ends, which lost 1 base and 0 bases, there was a span of 6 bases. The V gene's germline CDR1 is SGHTA and CDR2 FQGNSA. CDR3 nucleotide sequence: TGTGCCAGCAGCTTAGGGCGAACGAACACCGGGGAGCTGTTTTTT. It specifies CASSLGRTNTGELFF.

The chain carries TRBV9 and TRBJ1-3, with D perhaps matching TRBD1 (6 bases). The CDR3 consists of 14 residues. CDR1 and CDR2 from the germline V gene are SGDLS and YYNGEE. Trimming left V 3 bases short and J 0 bases short, with 7 bases between. This chain's CDR3 is CASSGQVSGNTIYF. CDR3 nucleotide sequence: TGTGCCAGCAGCGGACAGGTCTCTGGAAACACCATATATTTT.

The J gene is TRBJ2-2, the V gene TRBV10-3; D call uncertain. Germline loops: CDR1 ENHRY, CDR2 SYGVKD. This CDR3 comprises 15 residues. Trimming removed 3 bases from V and 0 bases from J, with 8 bases in between. CDR3 amino acids: CAISERQANTGELFF. In DNA, the CDR3 is TGTGCCATCAGTGAACGTCAGGCGAACACCGGGGAGCTGTTTTTT.

In this sample, this clone turned up once. Here the CDR3 DNA reads TGTGCCAGCAGATGGGTTCAGACCACAGATACGCAGTATTTT. Amino acid sequence: CASRWVQTTDTQYF. The chain joins TRBV28 to TRBJ2-3; no firm D call. The CDR3 has 14 amino acids. Trimming took off 6 bases at V and 2 bases at J, with 12 bases between the two ends. Germline V gives CDR1 MDHEN, CDR2 SYDVKM.

The rearrangement joins TRBV6-2 or TRBV6-3 to TRBJ2-5, with 13 bases fitting TRBD2. Germline V gene data show CDR1 as MNHEY and CDR2 as SVGEGT. J lost 2 bases, V lost 6 bases, and 3 bases had no gene match. The CDR3 runs 15 residues. The CDR3 loop reads CASSGTSGEQETQYF. In nucleotides, the CDR3 is TGTGCCAGCAGCGGGACTAGCGGGGAACAAGAGACCCAGTACTTC.

Concerning this clone: The junction departs from the called germline gene at one end, perhaps through a read error. The V gene is TRBV28, the J gene TRBJ1-2; 8 nucleotides align to TRBD1. Germline CDR1 MDHEN, CDR2 SYDVKM. This CDR3 contains 11 residues. CDR3 in DNA: TGTGCCAGCAGTTACCGGGACAGGACAGTCTTC. Protein sequence: CASSYRDRTVF.

V usage is TRBV6-2 or TRBV6-3 and J usage is TRBJ2-4, with a tentative D call TRBD2 (5 bases). From germline, CDR1 is MNHEY and CDR2 SVGEGT. V was pared by 2 bases and J by 6 bases, with 11 bases between. The CDR3 runs to 14 residues. CDR3 loop: CASSYEGTSNIQYF. The CDR3 nucleotides read TGTGCCAGCAGTTACGAGGGTACGTCAAACATTCAGTACTTC.

The V call is TRBV7-2, the J call TRBJ1-2; TRBD1 matches 12 bases. Trimming took 5 bases from V and 4 from J; bases not matched to a gene: 5. The CDR3 runs 15 residues. Germline V gene lookup returns CDR1 SGHTA and CDR2 FQGNSA. CDR3 sequence (DNA): TGTGCCAGCAGCCCTGGGACAGGGGGCTTCTATGGCTACACCTTC. It codes for CASSPGTGGFYGYTF.

This clone occurred a few times. The chain couples TRBV29-1 to TRBJ2-2, with 7 positions matching TRBD2. CDR1 SQVTM and CDR2 ANQGSEA come from the germline V gene. V was clipped by 4 bases and J by 5 bases; unmatched bases: 7. The length of the CDR3 is 14 residues. As DNA, the CDR3 is TGCAGCGTTGGGGCTAGCGGAGTTACCGGGGAGCTGTTTTTT. This gives the protein CSVGASGVTGELFF.

V is TRBV6-5 and J is TRBJ1-2; no definite D call. Germline V lookup: CDR1 MNHEY, CDR2 SVGAGI. CDR3 length equals 14 residues. V lost 5 bases to trimming and J lost 2 bases, with 12 bases between them. The CDR3 loop is CASSPRRFNYGYTF. CDR3 coding DNA: TGTGCCAGCAGTCCACGAAGGTTCAACTATGGCTACACCTTC.

The chain recombines TRBV10-3 with TRBJ1-2; maybe TRBD1 (6 bases). The CDR3 spans 13 residues. Trimming stripped 3 bases from V and 8 bases from J, with 13 bases between. Germline assignment: CDR1 ENHRY and CDR2 SYGVKD. CDR3 nucleotides: TGTGCCATCAGTGAACGTCCAGGGGAAGGCTACACCTTC. It encodes CAISERPGEGYTF.

The rearrangement joins TRBV9 to TRBJ1-5; the D is unclear. Germline assignment: CDR1 SGDLS and CDR2 YYNGEE. The ends were cut back, 0 bases at V and 7 bases at J, with 8 bases in the middle. This CDR3 is built from 13 residues. For the CDR3, the DNA is TGTGCCAGCAGCGTAGAAGGCGGACAGCCCCAGCATTTT. Its protein product is CASSVEGGQPQHF.

This clone was seen just once. This chain connects TRBV18 to TRBJ1-2; unclear D gene. This CDR3 has 14 amino acids. The V gene lost 8 bases and the J gene lost 1 base, with 14 bases spanning the gap. The germline CDR1 and CDR2 sequences are KGHSH and LQKENI. DNA of the CDR3: TGTGCCAGCACATCAGGATATCGTAACTATGGCTACACCTTC. Residues: CASTSGYRNYGYTF.

Here the CDR3 reads CASSLGGQGAFGNTIYF. The CDR3 DNA sequence: TGTGCCAGCAGCCTAGGGGGACAGGGGGCGTTTGGAAACACCATATATTTT. The V call is TRBV7-9, the J call TRBJ1-3; 12 bases align to TRBD1. The J segment lost 3 bases and the V segment lost 5 bases, leaving 8 bases of the junction unmatched. Germline assignment: CDR1 SEHNR and CDR2 FQNEAQ (reference sequence). This CDR3 spans 17 amino acids.

This chain uses TRBV7-3 with TRBJ1-1; D remains ambiguous. Germline CDR1 SGHTA, CDR2 FQGTGA. Trimming cost V 0 bases and J 6 bases, with 8 bases left between them. This CDR3 is 13 amino acids long. The CDR3 sequence is CASSLTGSAEAFF. Here the CDR3 DNA reads TGTGCCAGCAGCTTAACAGGGTCGGCTGAAGCTTTCTTT.

The chain recombines TRBV5-4 with TRBJ2-1; D perhaps matches TRBD1 (6 bases). This CDR3 has 15 amino acids. Germline CDR1 is SGHNT and CDR2 is YYREEE (reference sequence). V was shortened by 0 bases and J by 8 bases, with 15 bases between the two germline ends. CDR3 in amino acids: CASSLGVHRVDEQFF. The CDR3 nucleotides are TGTGCCAGCAGCTTGGGGGTCCACAGGGTCGATGAGCAGTTCTTC.

This sequence joins TRBV4-1 and TRBJ2-1; D unresolved. V dropped 7 bases and J dropped 4 bases, with 20 bases sitting between them. Germline V lookup: CDR1 MGHRA, CDR2 YSYEKL. CDR3 length: 16 amino acids. The CDR3 nucleotides read TGCGCCAGCACCCCGGGTGATCCCCGCACATACAATGAGCAGTTCTTC. As protein: CASTPGDPRTYNEQFF.

CDR3 coding DNA: TGTGCCAGCTCAATCCAAGAGACCCAGTACTTC. As protein: CASSIQETQYF. This chain links TRBV18 with TRBJ2-5, with D hard to call. The CDR3 totals 11 residues. V was cut by 5 bases and J by 1 base, with 2 bases left in between. Germline CDR1 KGHSH, CDR2 LQKENI.